This passage covers 20 T cell receptor beta chains from one sample sequenced in a study of T cell repertoires in cytomegalovirus infection (dated by TCRdb to the late 2010s). Sequencing was carried out with an Illumina HiSeq 1500. TCRdb applied fastp at Q25 and MiXCR to the public reads, then kept only in-frame beta chains. Rows matching on CDR3 protein sequence are summarized as one entry with the most common DNA and genes. In this sample the table shows 150,000 to 200,000 distinct CDR3 sequences, 28% of which occur a single time. The top ten clones comprise roughly 32% of the sample. The sequenced material came from PBMCs. These receptors all stem from a human donor in good health (CMV status not recorded). Some clones in this sample may be carry-over from other donors' samples.

This clonotype has only a few counts. The chain couples TRBV19 to TRBJ1-1; D call uncertain. Germline assignment: CDR1 LNHDA and CDR2 SQIVND (reference sequence). The CDR3 spans 13 residues. Trimming removed 2 bases from V and 6 bases from J, with 10 bases in between. The DNA of the CDR3 is TGTGCCAGTAGTATACGATGGGGTGCTGAAGCTTTCTTT. Protein sequence: CASSIRWGAEAFF.

The sample holds many counts of this clonotype. V and J are TRBV11-2 and TRBJ1-1; tentatively, D is TRBD1 (5 bases). With 2 bases removed from V and 5 bases from J, the gap between germline ends came to 18 bases. The CDR3 loop spans 16 amino acids. Germline V lookup: CDR1 SGHAT, CDR2 FQNNGV. The CDR3 region is CASSLTGWGGMTEAFF. The CDR3 DNA reads TGTGCCAGCAGCTTAACGGGTTGGGGGGGAATGACTGAAGCTTTCTTT.

The V and J genes are TRBV14 and TRBJ1-2; perhaps TRBD1 as D (5 bases). CDR1 and CDR2 (germline): SGHDN, FVKESK. The length of the CDR3 is 17 residues. Trimming removed 0 bases at V and 4 bases at J, with 18 bases between. The CDR3 sequence: CASSQDLVAGSRYGYTF. Written as DNA, the CDR3 is TGTGCCAGCAGCCAAGATCTAGTGGCAGGGAGTCGCTATGGCTACACCTTC.

This clonotype was counted ten times or more. V usage is TRBV11-2 and J usage is TRBJ2-7; TRBD1 might be the D (5 bases). V was pared by 0 bases and J by 1 base, with 10 bases between. This CDR3 is built from 15 residues. Looked up from germline, CDR1 is SGHAT and CDR2 is FQNNGV. Written as DNA, the CDR3 is TGTGCCAGCAGCTTAGATACCCAGGGATCCTACGAGCAGTACTTC. The encoded protein is CASSLDTQGSYEQYF.

This chain uses TRBV20-1 with TRBJ1-2; D gene unclear. Deletions cut 0 bases from V and 1 base from J, with 9 bases between. This CDR3 region has 14 residues. CDR1 is DFQATT, CDR2 SNEGSKA, per germline (reference sequence). CDR3: CSARDSRVNYGYTF. Here the CDR3 DNA reads TGCAGTGCTAGAGATTCCCGGGTTAACTATGGCTACACCTTC.

The genes are TRBV5-5 and TRBJ1-1, with D unresolved. The V gene's germline CDR1 is SGHKS and CDR2 YYEKEE (reference sequence). There are 15 residues in the CDR3. V lost 4 bases, J lost 1 base, and 14 bases lay in between. CDR3 loop: CASSRGGLRNTEAFF. For the CDR3, the DNA is TGTGCCAGCAGCCGAGGAGGTCTCCGGAACACTGAAGCTTTCTTT.

Only a few counts were recorded for this clonotype. The CDR3 DNA sequence: TGCGCCAGCAGCCAGGGACGATCAGGGGGAAACTATGGCTACACCTTC. It yields the protein CASSQGRSGGNYGYTF. The genes are TRBV4-3 and TRBJ1-2; 7 positions match TRBD1. The CDR3 spans 16 residues. Per the germline V gene, CDR1 is LGHNA and CDR2 is YSLEER. The V and J ends lost 3 bases and 2 bases, in that order; junction bases with no gene match: 9.

Only a few counts were recorded for this clonotype. The chain employs TRBV20-1 and TRBJ2-7; TRBD2 might be the D (6 bases). The germline gives CDR1 DFQATT, CDR2 SNEGSKA (reference sequence). CDR3 length equals 14 residues. The germline V and J ends were trimmed by 2 bases and 2 bases, with 13 bases remaining between them. The CDR3: CSARSAGRTYEQYF. In nucleotides, the CDR3 is TGCAGTGCTAGATCTGCGGGGCGCACCTACGAGCAGTACTTC.

The chain links TRBV6-8 to TRBJ1-6, with a weak D call TRBD1 (5 bases). Germline values: CDR1 MNHGY, CDR2 SAAAGT. This CDR3 is 17 amino acids long. V lost 0 bases and J 10 bases, leaving 19 bases between the germline ends. CDR3 sequence (DNA): TGTGCCAGCAGTTACTCGATAGGGGCCCAAGCGGGATCACCCCTCCACTTT. It translates to CASSYSIGAQAGSPLHF.

This clonotype was seen ten or more times. The chain joins TRBV12-3 or TRBV12-4 to TRBJ1-1; tentative D call: TRBD1 (6 bases). Trimming stripped 4 bases from V and 4 bases from J, with 13 bases between. CDR3 length: 14 amino acids. CDR3 region: CASSSRGGGTEAFF. The CDR3 DNA follows: TGTGCCAGCAGTTCGAGAGGGGGTGGCACTGAAGCTTTCTTT.

Here the CDR3 DNA reads TGTGCCAGTAGGCAGGCCAGGGGCTATAATTCACCCCTCCACTTT. Encoded protein: CASRQARGYNSPLHF. The chain employs TRBV19 and TRBJ1-6; D is possibly TRBD1 (6 bases). There are 15 residues in the CDR3. Between the trimmed V and J ends, which lost 6 bases and 3 bases, there was a span of 12 bases. Germline V gives CDR1 LNHDA, CDR2 SQIVND (reference sequence).

The rearrangement joins TRBV6-1 to TRBJ2-1, with 10 bases fitting TRBD2. In germline, CDR1 is MNHNS, CDR2 SASEGT. V lost 5 bases to trimming and J lost 9 bases; unmatched junction nucleotides: 13. This CDR3 spans 16 amino acids. The CDR3 loop reads CASSSREERGGGEQFF. As DNA, the CDR3 is TGTGCCAGCAGTTCCCGGGAGGAGCGGGGGGGGGGTGAGCAGTTCTTC.

V and J are TRBV12-3 or TRBV12-4 and TRBJ2-1, with 15 nucleotides matching TRBD2. The CDR3 has 18 amino acids. V shed 4 bases, J shed 6 bases, and the junction held 10 bases outside the gene matches. CDR3 DNA sequence: TGTGCCAGCAGTTCCGGGACTAGCGGGGGGACCCCCCCCAATGAGCAGTTCTTC. Its protein is CASSSGTSGGTPPNEQFF.

The genes are TRBV3-1 and TRBJ2-1; D is uncertain. This CDR3 is 16 amino acids long. Germline loops: CDR1 LGHDT, CDR2 YNNKEL (reference sequence). V lost 1 base, J lost 2 bases, and 12 bases lay in between. As DNA, the CDR3 is TGTGCCAGCAGCCAAGCCCCGGGTTTCCCCTACAATGAGCAGTTCTTC. Translating gives CASSQAPGFPYNEQFF.

This clonotype was picked up a small number of times. The J gene is TRBJ2-3, the V gene TRBV7-2, with D perhaps matching TRBD2 (6 bases). This CDR3 has 16 residues. CDR1 and CDR2 from the germline V gene are SGHTA and FQGNSA. With 2 bases removed from V and 0 bases from J, the gap between germline ends came to 12 bases. In DNA form, the CDR3 reads TGTGCCAGCAGCTTATTCTGGCGGGATAGCACAGATACGCAGTATTTT. This encodes CASSLFWRDSTDTQYF.

This clonotype was detected a few times. This chain's CDR3 is CASSIRDGAYEQYF. The CDR3 nucleotides are TGTGCCAGCAGCATCCGGGACGGGGCTTACGAGCAGTACTTC. The chain combines TRBV27 with TRBJ2-7, with D possibly called TRBD1 or TRBD2 (5 bases each). V was trimmed by 6 bases and J by 4 bases, leaving 16 bases between them. CDR1 is MNHEY and CDR2 is SMNVEV in the germline V gene (reference sequence). This CDR3 contains 14 residues.

A few counts support this clonotype. V and J are TRBV6-1 and TRBJ2-5; D assignment may be TRBD1 or TRBD2 (5 bases each). CDR3 size: 15 residues. Per the germline V gene, CDR1 is MNHNS and CDR2 is SASEGT. V was shortened by 10 bases and J by 5 bases, with 23 bases between the two germline ends. The CDR3 nucleotides read TGTGCCACCCTGGTGATCCAAAGGGGAGAGGAGACCCAGTACTTC. Its protein product is CATLVIQRGEETQYF.

This clonotype was seen more than once but under ten times. This chain links TRBV29-1 with TRBJ2-2; D might be TRBD1 or TRBD2, each matching 5 bases. The germline CDR1 and CDR2 sequences are SQVTM and ANQGSEA. The CDR3 contains 12 residues. V was shortened by 4 bases and J by 4 bases, with 7 bases between the two germline ends. The CDR3 region has the DNA TGCAGCGTTGTGGGGGTCACCGGGGAGCTGTTTTTT. This sequence encodes CSVVGVTGELFF.

The V gene is TRBV30, the J gene TRBJ1-2; 7 bases fit TRBD1. After removal of 2 bases from V and 4 bases from J, the junction contained 4 bases not matched to a gene. This CDR3 has 13 residues. Germline V gene sequence: CDR1 GTSNPN, CDR2 SVGIG (reference sequence). The CDR3 sequence is CAWSPGDSYGYTF. DNA of the CDR3: TGTGCCTGGAGTCCGGGGGACAGCTATGGCTACACCTTC. Full variable domain (rest looked up from reference TRBV30 and TRBJ1-2): SQTIHQWPATLVQPVGSPLSLECTVEGTSNPNLYWYRQAAGRGLQLLFYSVGIGQISSEVPQNLSASRPQDRQFILSSKKLLLSDSGFYLCAWSPGDSYGYTFGSGTRLTVV.

The table lists this clonotype with a few counts. The gene calls are TRBV20-1 and TRBJ1-2; D might be TRBD1 (5 bases). There are 17 residues in the CDR3. V was pared by 0 bases and J by 4 bases, with 21 bases between. The V gene's germline CDR1 is DFQATT and CDR2 SNEGSKA (reference sequence). The CDR3 region is CSARDATETGAFYGYTF. The CDR3 DNA follows: TGCAGTGCTAGAGACGCGACAGAAACCGGGGCCTTCTATGGCTACACCTTC.